The 8 T cell receptor beta chains reported below all come from one sample, sequenced in a study of T cell responses to AZD1222 COVID-19 vaccine. The protocol was immunoSEQ multiplex PCR, while the TCRdb copy is restricted to in-frame clones and leaves out a portion. The sample lists around 70,000 clones; more than 65% were seen once. Here the sequenced sample was peripheral blood, taken on day 0 of MenACWY control vaccination. The receptors were sampled from an adult in good health.

This chain uses TRBV5-5 with TRBJ2-3; possibly TRBD1 for D (6 bases). CDR1 SGHKS and CDR2 YYEKEE come from the germline V gene (reference sequence). The V end lost 0 bases, the J end lost 0 bases, and 11 bases lay between the germline ends. The CDR3 consists of 16 residues. CDR3 nucleotides: TGTGCCAGCAGCTTGGGGGGGCCGCCTAGCACAGATACGCAGTATTTT. Translation gives CASSLGGPPSTDTQYF. Looking up the rest from reference TRBV5-5 and TRBJ2-3 gives the full variable domain: DAGVTQSPTHLIKTRGQQVTLRCSPISGHKSVSWYQQVLGQGPQFIFQYYEKEERGRGNFPDRFSARQFPNYSSELNVNALLLGDSALYLCASSLGGPPSTDTQYFGPGTRLTVL.

The V and J genes are TRBV24-1 and TRBJ2-1, with D possibly TRBD2 on 5 matching bases. Germline CDR1 reads KGHDR; CDR2 reads SFDVKD. The V gene lost 2 bases and the J gene lost 6 bases, with 10 bases spanning the gap. This CDR3 has 14 amino acids. CDR3 sequence reads: CATSDSGLINEQFF. In DNA, the CDR3 is TGTGCCACCAGTGATTCGGGATTAATCAATGAGCAGTTCTTC.

The V and J genes are TRBV6-5 and TRBJ2-5; the match to TRBD2 covers 8 bases. V trimming: 6 bases; J trimming: 7 bases; junction bases outside the gene matches: 10. From germline, CDR1 is MNHEY and CDR2 SVGAGI. The CDR3 contains 14 residues. DNA for the CDR3: TGTGCCAGCAGGTCGACTAGCGCCTTTGGGACCCAGTACTTC. Protein: CASRSTSAFGTQYF.

V gene TRBV7-8 combines with J gene TRBJ1-6; no definite D call. V shed 0 bases and J shed 7 bases, with 10 bases lying between them. The germline V gene has CDR1 SGHVS and CDR2 FQNEAQ. There are 15 residues in the CDR3. The CDR3 spells CASSLARAPNSPLHF. The CDR3 DNA follows: TGTGCCAGCAGCTTAGCGAGGGCCCCCAATTCACCCCTCCACTTT.

This rearrangement joins TRBV4-1 to TRBJ1-1; D is unclear. This CDR3 region has 16 residues. From germline, CDR1 is MGHRA and CDR2 YSYEKL. V was shortened by 4 bases and J by 4 bases, with 19 bases between the two germline ends. CDR3 sequence reads: CASSLTVGGMGTEAFF. DNA of the CDR3: TGCGCCAGCAGCCTTACCGTAGGAGGGATGGGCACTGAAGCTTTCTTT.

This clone was detected a few times. This chain links TRBV28 with TRBJ2-7; the D gene is possibly TRBD2 (5 bases). The germline gives CDR1 MDHEN, CDR2 SYDVKM. V was shortened by 7 bases and J by 3 bases, with 13 bases between the two germline ends. The CDR3 runs to 13 residues. CDR3 coding DNA: TGTGCCAGCAACCTTGCGGGCCACTACGAGCAGTACTTC. This gives the protein CASNLAGHYEQYF. The full variable domain, its missing parts supplied by reference TRBV28 and TRBJ2-7, is DVKVTQSSRYLVKRTGEKVFLECVQDMDHENMFWYRQDPGLGLRLIYFSYDVKMKEKGDIPEGYSVSREKKERFSLILESASTNQTSMYLCASNLAGHYEQYFGPGTRLTVT.

V usage is TRBV12-3 or TRBV12-4 and J usage is TRBJ1-5; D remains ambiguous. This CDR3 region has 12 residues. Between the trimmed V and J ends, which lost 7 bases and 3 bases, there was a span of 7 bases. CDR3 residues: CASTADNQPQHF. CDR3 sequence (DNA): TGTGCCAGCACGGCGGACAATCAGCCCCAGCATTTT.

The J gene is TRBJ2-3, the V gene TRBV7-9; 14 positions match TRBD2. Germline V gene sequence: CDR1 SEHNR, CDR2 FQNEAQ (reference sequence). The CDR3 has 15 amino acids. J was trimmed by 5 bases and V by 4 bases; bases with no gene match: 2. The chain's CDR3 is CASSSGLAGGDTQYF. Written as DNA, the CDR3 is TGTGCCAGCAGCTCCGGACTAGCGGGGGGAGATACGCAGTATTTT.